Listed below are T cell receptor beta chains from one sample, sequenced in a study of T cells in Graves' hyperthyroidism and ophthalmopathy. MiXCR, run by TCRdb on the multiplex PCR reads, gives a single entry per CDR3 protein. The table lists some 620,000 distinct CDR3 sequences, 15% to 20% of them singletons, with less than 4.5% in the top ten. Sequenced: blood. These receptors came from a woman in her twenties or thirties with Graves' hyperthyroidism. The CDR3 runs from the conserved cysteine through the conserved F or W. Fields, in order: J gene, D gene, V gene, clone size, CDR3 protein, CDR3 DNA. D genes are given only for firm matches. Clone size appears in some rows only: once, few, many, or a class for an expanded clone.

>TRBJ1-1|NA|TRBV28|few
CASSTQTGNTEAFF
TGTGCCAGCAGTACTCAAACAGGGAACACTGAAGCTTTCTTT
>TRBJ1-5|NA|TRBV18|NA
CASSPGGGEHQPQHF
TGTGCCAGCTCACCAGGAGGAGGGGAGCATCAGCCCCAGCATTTT
>TRBJ2-3|NA|TRBV11-2|few
CASSSRRARATDTQYF
TGTGCCAGCAGCTCTAGAAGGGCCAGGGCCACAGATACGCAGTATTTT
>TRBJ2-3|TRBD2|TRBV20-1|few
CSASTSGRFGTDTQYF
TGCAGTGCTAGTACTAGCGGGAGGTTTGGCACAGATACGCAGTATTTT
>TRBJ2-7|TRBD2|TRBV28|many
CASSFRGRTSYEQYF
TGTGCCAGCAGTTTTCGCGGGAGGACCTCCTACGAGCAGTACTTC
>TRBJ1-4|NA|TRBV25-1|NA
CATLGETNEKLFF
TGTGCCACCCTCGGGGAGACTAATGAAAAACTGTTTTTT
>TRBJ2-7|NA|TRBV3-1|few
CASSQVYGSNYEQYF
TGTGCCAGCAGCCAAGTCTACGGGAGTAACTACGAGCAGTACTTC
>TRBJ1-5|NA|TRBV15|few
CATSRDARGNQPQHF
TGTGCCACCAGCAGAGACGCCAGGGGCAATCAGCCCCAGCATTTT
>TRBJ2-7|NA|TRBV6-1|NA
CASLSPGEQYF
TGTGCCAGCCTAAGTCCGGGGGAGCAGTACTTC
>TRBJ2-2|NA|TRBV3-1|many
CASSPMTATVGELFF
TGTGCCAGCAGCCCCATGACAGCTACTGTCGGGGAGCTGTTTTTT
>TRBJ1-1|NA|TRBV5-6|many
CASSLSITVAEAFF
TGTGCCAGCAGCTTATCCATTACGGTGGCTGAAGCTTTCTTT
>TRBJ1-2|TRBD1|TRBV28|many
CASSTGAANYGYTF
TGTGCCAGCAGTACAGGGGCTGCTAACTATGGCTACACCTTC
>TRBJ1-2|TRBD1|TRBV28|many
CASRRDSNYGYTF
TGTGCCAGCAGGCGGGACAGTAACTATGGCTACACCTTC
>TRBJ1-2|TRBD1|TRBV7-9|NA
CASSLGTAQGYTF
TGTGCCAGCAGCCTGGGGACAGCGCAGGGCTACACCTTC
>TRBJ2-2|NA|TRBV5-1|NA
CASSWDTSNTGELFF
TGCGCCAGCAGCTGGGACACCTCGAACACCGGGGAGCTGTTTTTT
>TRBJ1-5|TRBD1|TRBV7-8|many
CASSLGTQGRFQPQHF
TGTGCCAGCAGCTTGGGGACACAGGGGCGCTTTCAGCCCCAGCATTTT
>TRBJ1-1|NA|TRBV3-1|many
CASSQGGYWTEAFF
TGTGCCAGCAGCCAAGGCGGGTATTGGACTGAAGCTTTCTTT
>TRBJ2-7|TRBD2|TRBV7-2|many
CASSLMGTNEQYF
TGTGCCAGCAGCTTAATGGGGACTAACGAGCAGTACTTC
>TRBJ1-6|NA|TRBV7-9|NA
CASSAPVRGGYNSPLHF
TGTGCCAGCAGCGCTCCGGTACGAGGGGGCTATAATTCACCCCTCCACTTT
>TRBJ2-3|NA|TRBV20-1|NA
CSGEGDVGTDTQYF
TGCAGTGGGGAGGGGGATGTCGGCACAGATACGCAGTATTTT
>TRBJ2-6|TRBD1|TRBV28|NA
CASSYPGQGYDVLTF
TGTGCCAGCAGTTACCCGGGACAGGGTTACGACGTCCTGACTTTC
>TRBJ1-2|NA|TRBV6-1|NA
CASSTGRGNYGYTF
TGTGCCAGCAGTACAGGGAGGGGAAACTATGGCTACACCTTC
>TRBJ2-5|TRBD2|TRBV12-5|few
CASGSGTSGRDQETQYF
TGTGCTAGTGGTTCGGGGACTAGCGGGAGGGACCAAGAGACCCAGTACTTC
>TRBJ1-2|TRBD1|TRBV10-1|many
CASSDHRGPHGYTF
TGCGCCAGCAGTGATCACAGGGGACCCCATGGCTACACCTTC
>TRBJ2-4|TRBD2|TRBV28|many
CASSLTSGNIQYF
TGTGCCAGCAGTTTAACTAGCGGTAACATTCAGTACTTC
>TRBJ2-5|TRBD2|TRBV9|NA
CASRPGGASGTQETQYF
TGTGCCAGCAGACCAGGGGGGGCTAGCGGGACCCAAGAGACCCAGTACTTC
>TRBJ2-6|NA|TRBV7-2|NA
CASSLGFARVGGGANVLTF
TGTGCCAGCAGCTTAGGCTTCGCGAGGGTGGGAGGAGGGGCCAACGTCCTGACTTTC
>TRBJ2-5|NA|TRBV28|many
CASRPFTGRETQYF
TGTGCCAGCAGACCCTTCACTGGACGGGAGACCCAGTACTTC
>TRBJ1-5|NA|TRBV19|NA
CASSIAAGGQPQHF
TGTGCCAGTAGTATCGCGGCAGGTGGGCAGCCCCAGCATTTT
>TRBJ1-1|TRBD1|TRBV15|NA
CATSRRTGLNTEAFF
TGTGCCACCAGCAGACGGACAGGGCTGAACACTGAAGCTTTCTTT
>TRBJ1-2|NA|TRBV6-1|many
CASIDGGLYGYTF
TGTGCCAGCATCGACGGGGGACTCTATGGCTACACCTTC
>TRBJ2-4|NA|TRBV3-1|few
CASSQGFTASIQYF
TGTGCCAGCAGCCAGGGCTTCACCGCGAGCATTCAGTACTTC
>TRBJ1-1|TRBD1|TRBV6-2/TRBV6-3|NA
CASRPGQSGTEAFF
TGTGCCAGCAGGCCGGGACAGTCCGGCACTGAAGCTTTCTTT
>TRBJ2-5|NA|TRBV3-1|NA
CASSQDTAGQETQYF
TGTGCCAGCAGCCAAGATACGGCGGGGCAAGAGACCCAGTACTTC
>TRBJ1-1|NA|TRBV11-2|many
CASSPSWTSTEAFF
TGTGCCAGCAGCCCTAGCTGGACTAGCACTGAAGCTTTCTTT
>TRBJ2-7|TRBD1|TRBV27|few
CASLRGQGSDEQYF
TGTGCCAGCTTACGTGGACAGGGATCGGACGAGCAGTACTTC
>TRBJ1-4|NA|TRBV19|NA
CASRQGAEKLFF
TGTGCCAGTAGACAGGGCGCGGAAAAACTGTTTTTT
>TRBJ2-7|NA|TRBV30|NA
CARIQQGGQYF
TGTGCCCGGATACAGCAAGGAGGGCAGTACTTC
>TRBJ2-7|NA|TRBV3-1|few
CASSLRLALEQYF
TGTGCCAGCAGCTTAAGACTGGCTCTAGAGCAGTACTTC
>TRBJ1-1|NA|TRBV12-3/TRBV12-4|many
CASSLRQDAEAFF
TGTGCCAGCAGTTTGAGGCAGGACGCTGAAGCTTTCTTT
>TRBJ2-7|TRBD1|TRBV7-3|many
CASSRVGGQGYEQYF
TGTGCCAGCAGCCGGGTCGGCGGACAGGGCTACGAGCAGTACTTC
>TRBJ2-3|NA|TRBV3-1|many
CASSPMITDTQYF
TGTGCCAGCAGCCCCATGATCACAGATACGCAGTATTTT
>TRBJ1-1|TRBD1|TRBV5-1|many
CASSQGTGDTMNTEAFF
TGCGCCAGCAGTCAGGGGACAGGTGATACCATGAACACTGAAGCTTTCTTT
>TRBJ2-3|NA|TRBV20-1|many
CSARPSVRVYADTQYF
TGCAGTGCTAGACCCTCCGTCCGGGTCTACGCAGATACGCAGTATTTT
>TRBJ2-6|NA|TRBV6-8|few
CASSSARRPTGANVLTF
TGTGCCAGCAGTTCGGCCCGCAGACCAACTGGGGCCAACGTCCTGACTTTC
>TRBJ1-1|NA|TRBV30|many
CAWNGRPHTEAFF
TGTGCCTGGAACGGACGGCCGCACACTGAAGCTTTCTTT
>TRBJ2-1|NA|TRBV10-1|many
CASSEREQLYNEQFF
TGCGCCAGCAGTGAGCGGGAACAACTCTACAATGAGCAGTTCTTC
>TRBJ2-3|TRBD2|TRBV7-2|many
CASSPPTSGYTDTQYF
TGTGCCAGCAGCCCGCCGACTAGCGGGTACACAGATACGCAGTATTTT
>TRBJ2-7|NA|TRBV7-9|NA
CASSFPGATYEQYF
TGTGCCAGCAGCTTCCCCGGGGCAACCTACGAGCAGTACTTC
>TRBJ2-3|NA|TRBV28|many
CASSFGGQWTDTQYF
TGTGCCAGCAGTTTCGGAGGGCAGTGGACAGATACGCAGTATTTT
>TRBJ2-7|TRBD2|TRBV28|many
CASSLFASGKNYEQYF
TGTGCCAGCAGTTTGTTTGCTAGCGGGAAGAACTACGAGCAGTACTTC
>TRBJ1-6|NA|TRBV20-1|NA
CSARDSQGRTSPLHF
TGCAGTGCTAGAGATTCCCAGGGGAGAACTTCACCCCTCCACTTT
>TRBJ2-1|TRBD2|TRBV15|few
CATSRVGGSTYNEQFF
TGTGCCACCAGCAGAGTGGGCGGGAGTACCTACAATGAGCAGTTCTTC
>TRBJ2-7|NA|TRBV15|NA
CATSRDPTGLALEQYF
TGTGCCACCAGCAGAGACCCCACGGGACTCGCCCTCGAGCAGTACTTC
>TRBJ1-1|NA|TRBV7-3|NA
CASSFGPGGGRTEAFF
TGTGCCAGCAGCTTCGGTCCGGGTGGCGGTAGAACTGAAGCTTTCTTT